This T cell receptor beta chain was sequenced in a study of shared clonotypes between healthy human individuals. Notes on the study in general: Non-shared clonotypes were found to have lower generation probabilities than the clonotypes that were shared by all four of the sorted-subset donors. Clonotype sharing across four donors was observed for 4% to 5.5% of naive CD4 clonotypes.

Data came from immunoSEQ multiplex PCR; TCRdb stores just in-frame clones and leaves some out. Among around 750,000 clones listed, around 72% were seen once. This clone was observed at least ten times. The antigen remains undetermined. Trimming pared 6 bases from V and 10 bases from J, leaving 22 bases between. Germline loops: CDR1 MNHEY, CDR2 SVGAGI. The CDR3 is 15 residues long. The sequence was obtained from a woman in her thirties in good health. J is TRBJ2-1 and V is TRBV6-5, with D perhaps assigned TRBD1 or TRBD2 (5 bases each). Sequencing was carried out using memory CD4+ T cells sorted from blood. Subset in this sample: CD45RA-negative fraction. The CDR3 loop reads CASRVGGAHPREQFF. The CDR3 coding sequence is TGTGCCAGCAGGGTTGGGGGAGCCCACCCGCGGGAGCAGTTCTTC.